The 28 T cell receptor beta chains below all came from one sample that was sequenced in a study of spatial heterogeneity in lung cancer (dated by TCRdb to the late 2010s). According to the study, the label for this sample's time point signals: sample taken at primary tumor resection. Without any cell sorting, TCR sequencing was performed on whole RNA extracted either from tumor and nontumor lung tissue or from cryopreserved PBMC samples. Libraries came from 5' RACE. The sequencer was a NextSeq 500. TCRdb passed the public sequencing reads through fastp at Q25 and MiXCR, retaining productive beta sequences. CDR3 protein sequences are deduplicated, and each keeps its most common genes and DNA. The sample data list 5,500 to 8,000 distinct CDR3 sequences, and over 15% of these were observed just once. Around 19% of the sample is in the top ten clones. The source was PBMCs, collected at surgery. The receptors derive from a female donor with early-stage non-small cell lung cancer.

The chain is built from TRBV7-8 and TRBJ1-1; no clear D. The CDR3 runs to 13 residues. The V end was cut by 5 bases, the J end by 5 bases, with 12 bases between. Germline values: CDR1 SGHVS, CDR2 FQNEAQ. As DNA, the CDR3 is TGTGCCAGCAGCAGCCCTCGAAAGACTGAAGCTTTCTTT. Translating it yields CASSSPRKTEAFF.

This clonotype was counted only a few times. The V call is TRBV2, the J call TRBJ2-1, with a possible D match to TRBD2 (6 bases). The CDR3 totals 15 residues. CDR1 is SNHLY, CDR2 FYNNEI, per germline. Trimming took off 2 bases at V and 2 bases at J, with 10 bases between the two ends. CDR3 residues: CASSERLATYNEQFF. Written as DNA, the CDR3 is TGTGCCAGCAGTGAACGGCTAGCGACCTACAATGAGCAGTTCTTC.

The CDR3 is CASSLEAGYSNQPQHF. Here the CDR3 DNA reads TGTGCCAGCAGCTTAGAAGCGGGTTATAGCAATCAGCCCCAGCATTTT. The rearrangement links TRBV7-6 to TRBJ1-5; D is uncertain. Germline assignment: CDR1 SGHVS and CDR2 FNYEAQ. The V end was cut by 1 base, the J end by 0 bases, with 10 bases between. The CDR3 covers 16 residues.

This clonotype has more than one count but fewer than ten. The rearrangement links TRBV20-1 to TRBJ2-1; 10 bases line up with TRBD2. Germline V gene data show CDR1 as DFQATT and CDR2 as SNEGSKA (reference sequence). Losses at the gene ends were 3 bases for V and 4 bases for J; bases not matched to a gene: 6. The CDR3 extends over 15 amino acids. The CDR3 DNA reads TGCAGTGCTAGGGAACTTAGCGGGGGGTACAATGAGCAGTTCTTC. Its protein is CSARELSGGYNEQFF.

In the case of this clonotype: A much larger clone lies a single base off, so this may be a read error. V gene TRBV19 combines with J gene TRBJ1-5; maybe TRBD1 (6 bases). With the DNA end fitting TRBJ2-3 better, the J assignment may be wrong. Germline CDR1 LNHDA, CDR2 SQIVND (reference sequence). The CDR3 contains 16 residues. The CDR3 loop is CASSAARTAVNQPQYF. CDR3 in DNA: TGTGCCAGTAGTGCCGCACGGACAGCCGTCAATCAGCCCCAGTATTTT.

This clonotype appeared a single time. The chain carries TRBV27 and TRBJ2-7, with D perhaps TRBD1 or TRBD2 (5 bases each). V lost 8 bases and J lost 4, with 9 bases in between. The CDR3 has 11 amino acids. Germline CDR1 reads MNHEY; CDR2 reads SMNVEV (reference sequence). CDR3 residues: CASGDGYEQYF. The CDR3 DNA reads TGTGCCAGCGGGGACGGGTACGAGCAGTACTTC.

This clonotype was seen ten or more times. CDR3 DNA: TGTGCCAGCAGCATCCGCCGGGACAGGGGGCTCCCAGATACGCAGTATTTT. It specifies CASSIRRDRGLPDTQYF. This chain joins TRBV7-9 and TRBJ2-3; 12 bases fit TRBD1. Germline lookup yields CDR1 SEHNR and CDR2 FQNEAQ (reference sequence). The junction had 10 bases not matched to a gene; V was cut back by 5 bases and J by 4 bases. The CDR3 has 17 amino acids.

Sample share makes this clonotype medium-sized. The chain is built from TRBV20-1 and TRBJ1-1; D unresolved. Trimming took off 0 bases at V and 6 bases at J, with 11 bases between the two ends. This CDR3 is 13 amino acids long. CDR1 is DFQATT, CDR2 SNEGSKA, per germline (reference sequence). The CDR3 DNA reads as TGCAGTGCTAGAGATCTTGGGGTCCCTGAAGCTTTCTTT. It codes for CSARDLGVPEAFF.

J is TRBJ2-2 and V is TRBV11-2, with unresolved D. The CDR3 is 15 amino acids. Trimming shortened V by 5 bases and J by 1 base, and 11 bases separated the two germline ends. Germline V CDR1 and CDR2: SGHAT, FQNNGV. The CDR3 region has the DNA TGTGCCAGCAGCGGCAAGATCAGGAACACCGGGGAGCTGTTTTTT. This gives the protein CASSGKIRNTGELFF.

This clonotype was seen a single time. A much bigger clone sits one base away, suggesting this may be a read error. The chain joins TRBV19 to TRBJ2-2, with D uncertain. This CDR3 has 13 amino acids. Germline CDR1 reads LNHDA; CDR2 reads SQIVND (reference sequence). The DNA for the CDR3 is TGTCCCAGTAGCTTAGTGGGCTCGCCGACGCTGTTTTTT. It encodes CPSSLVGSPTLFF.

This clonotype rates as medium-sized. This chain connects TRBV20-1 to TRBJ1-4; D unresolved. Germline CDR1 DFQATT, CDR2 SNEGSKA (reference sequence). Trimming left V 3 bases short and J 9 bases short, with 14 bases between. CDR3 length equals 13 residues. This chain's CDR3 is CSARKDQFKKLFF. The CDR3 DNA is TGCAGTGCTAGGAAGGACCAGTTCAAAAAACTGTTTTTT.

This clonotype ranks as medium-sized. This chain joins TRBV14 and TRBJ2-7; 9 bases are shared with TRBD2. CDR1 is SGHDN, CDR2 FVKESK, per germline. The CDR3 has 15 amino acids. Trimming removed 5 bases from V and 6 bases from J; junction bases left unmatched: 11. CDR3 loop: CASSIRLAAWGEQYF. CDR3 nucleotides: TGTGCCAGCAGCATCCGACTAGCGGCCTGGGGCGAGCAGTACTTC. The full variable domain, in which reference TRBV14 and TRBJ2-7 provide the parts outside the CDR3, is EAGVTQFPSHSVIEKGQTVTLRCDPISGHDNLYWYRRVMGKEIKFLLHFVKESKQDESGMPNNRFLAERTGGTYSTLKVQPAELEDSGVYFCASSIRLAAWGEQYFGPGTRLTVT.

The sample holds a few counts of this clonotype. This chain uses TRBV7-2 with TRBJ2-4; the D gene could be TRBD1 or TRBD2 (5 bases each). The CDR3 extends over 15 amino acids. V was trimmed by 5 bases and J by 5 bases, leaving 16 bases between them. Germline lookup yields CDR1 SGHTA and CDR2 FQGNSA. Here the CDR3 DNA reads TGTGCCAGCAGCGTCGGGGTGGGGCCTCAAAACATTCAGTACTTC. Amino acid sequence: CASSVGVGPQNIQYF.

This clonotype was counted only a few times. J is TRBJ1-3 and V is TRBV18; TRBD1 is a possible D gene (5 bases). Germline CDR1 reads KGHSH; CDR2 reads LQKENI. CDR3 size: 17 residues. V was shortened by 3 bases and J by 2 bases, with 17 bases between the two germline ends. The CDR3 DNA reads as TGTGCCAGCTCACCGGAAAGGGGTCCTTCGCCTGGAAACACCATATATTTT. Protein product: CASSPERGPSPGNTIYF.

By frequency in the sample, this clonotype is medium-sized (0.01 to 0.1%). This chain connects TRBV20-1 to TRBJ2-7; 8 bases align to TRBD2. This CDR3 is 14 amino acids long. V trimming: 3 bases; J trimming: 3 bases; junction bases outside the gene matches: 7. Germline V gene sequence: CDR1 DFQATT, CDR2 SNEGSKA (reference sequence). This chain's CDR3 is CSARSSGGIYEQYF. The CDR3 DNA reads as TGCAGTGCTAGGTCCAGCGGGGGAATCTACGAGCAGTACTTC.

This clonotype rates as medium-sized. The chain employs TRBV7-9 and TRBJ2-7, with a tentative D call TRBD1 (6 bases). In germline, CDR1 is SEHNR, CDR2 FQNEAQ (reference sequence). V was cut by 4 bases and J by 0 bases, with 13 bases left in between. The CDR3 has 15 residues. The CDR3 DNA reads as TGTGCCAGCAGCTCCAACAGGGAGAGCTCCTACGAGCAGTACTTC. Residues: CASSSNRESSYEQYF.

This chain joins TRBV5-1 and TRBJ2-2, with D maybe TRBD1 (5 bases). The germline V and J ends were trimmed by 1 base and 1 base, with 14 bases remaining between them. The CDR3 is 17 residues long. Germline V lookup: CDR1 SGHRS, CDR2 YFSETQ. The CDR3 DNA is TGCGCCAGCAGCTTGATTGGTCCAGGGTTGAACACCGGGGAGCTGTTTTTT. This gives the protein CASSLIGPGLNTGELFF.

By share, this clonotype counts as medium-sized. The chain carries TRBV11-2 and TRBJ2-1; no firm D call. CDR3 length: 13 amino acids. Germline CDR1 SGHAT, CDR2 FQNNGV. Between the trimmed V and J ends, which lost 4 bases and 2 bases, there was a span of 6 bases. The CDR3 DNA reads TGTGCCAGCAGCTCGGACCCCTACAATGAGCAGTTCTTC. Residues: CASSSDPYNEQFF. Looking up the rest from reference TRBV11-2 and TRBJ2-1 gives the full variable domain: EAGVAQSPRYKIIEKRQSVAFWCNPISGHATLYWYQQILGQGPKLLIQFQNNGVVDDSQLPKDRFSAERLKGVDSTLKIQPAKLEDSAVYLCASSSDPYNEQFFGPGTRLTVL.

In its sample, this clonotype is medium-sized (0.01 to 0.1%). The gene calls are TRBV5-6 and TRBJ2-7; the match to TRBD1 covers 8 bases. V dropped 0 bases and J dropped 7; count of bases not matched to a gene: 9. The length of the CDR3 is 15 residues. From germline, CDR1 is SGHDT and CDR2 YYEEEE. The DNA of the CDR3 is TGTGCCAGCAGCTTGGCCGGGACAGGTCCGGGAGAGCAGTACTTC. Translated, it gives CASSLAGTGPGEQYF. The full variable domain, its missing parts supplied by reference TRBV5-6 and TRBJ2-7, is DAGVTQSPTHLIKTRGQQVTLRCSPKSGHDTVSWYQQALGQGPQFIFQYYEEEERQRGNFPDRFSGHQFPNYSSELNVNALLLGDSALYLCASSLAGTGPGEQYFGPGTRLTVT.

The rearrangement joins TRBV7-6 to TRBJ2-2, with 8 bases that match TRBD1. The germline gives CDR1 SGHVS, CDR2 FNYEAQ. V lost 0 bases and J lost 6; bases outside the gene matches: 9. This CDR3 is built from 17 residues. The CDR3 DNA follows: TGTGCCAGCAGCTTAGCAATCTTTCGGACAGGGTCCGGGGAGCTGTTTTTT. Translating it yields CASSLAIFRTGSGELFF.

Worth noting for this clonotype: With a much larger clone just one base away, this may be a read error. This chain connects TRBV5-1 to TRBJ1-5, with TRBD1 matching 7 bases. CDR3 size: 16 residues. In germline, CDR1 is SGHRS, CDR2 YFSETQ. Here the CDR3 DNA reads TGCGCCAGCAGCTACCTACCGACAGGGTTGGACCAGCCCCAGAATTTT. It specifies CASSYLPTGLDQPQNF. Supplemented by reference TRBV5-1 and TRBJ1-5, the full variable domain reads KAGVTQTPRYLIKTRGQQVTLSCSPISGHRSVSWYQQTPGQGLQFLFEYFSETQRNKGNFPGRFSGRQFSNSRSEMNVSTLELGDSALYLCASSYLPTGLDQPQNFGDGTRLSIL.

In its sample, this clonotype ranks as medium-sized (0.01 to 0.1%). The genes are TRBV2 and TRBJ2-5; 7 bases agree with TRBD1. CDR1 is SNHLY, CDR2 FYNNEI, per germline. The CDR3 totals 16 residues. V lost 5 bases to trimming and J lost 5 bases; unmatched junction nucleotides: 14. CDR3 sequence (DNA): TGTGCCAGCAGTCTCGAGGCACAGGGGTCGGGGGAGACCCAGTACTTC. This gives the protein CASSLEAQGSGETQYF.

In its sample, this clonotype was seen many times. The CDR3 bases are TGTGCCAACCCGTTGCGACAGGTCCTAACCCCGAACACTGAAGCTTTCTTT. Amino acid sequence: CANPLRQVLTPNTEAFF. The rearrangement joins TRBV2 to TRBJ1-1; TRBD1 might be the D (6 bases). Germline CDR1 SNHLY, CDR2 FYNNEI. Trimming shortened V by 10 bases and J by 1 base, and 25 bases separated the two germline ends. The CDR3 extends over 17 amino acids.

This clonotype is labeled as medium-sized. V is TRBV7-2 and J is TRBJ2-3; 9 bases align to TRBD2. With 1 base clipped from V and 1 base from J, the junction kept 6 bases outside the gene matches. This CDR3 is 17 amino acids long. Germline assignment: CDR1 SGHTA and CDR2 FQGNSA. The CDR3 spells CASSLGWREGRTDTQYF. The CDR3 DNA follows: TGTGCCAGCAGCTTAGGTTGGCGGGAGGGCCGCACAGATACGCAGTATTTT.

Ten or more counts support this clonotype. The chain combines TRBV20-1 with TRBJ2-5; D unclear. Trimming took off 0 bases at V and 0 bases at J, with 8 bases between the two ends. The CDR3 extends over 14 amino acids. In germline, CDR1 is DFQATT, CDR2 SNEGSKA (reference sequence). The CDR3 DNA reads as TGCAGTGCTAGAGAGAGGCAGTACCAAGAGACCCAGTACTTC. Translation gives CSARERQYQETQYF.

By share, this clonotype counts as medium-sized. The chain employs TRBV19 and TRBJ2-6; D might be TRBD1 or TRBD2, each matching 6 bases. Per germline, CDR1 LNHDA and CDR2 SQIVND (reference sequence). CDR3 length: 17 amino acids. Trimming removed 4 bases from V and 4 bases from J, with 17 bases in between. Written as DNA, the CDR3 is TGTGCCAGTAGTAAAAGGAGAGGGGGGACCGGGGCCAACGTCCTGACTTTC. It encodes CASSKRRGGTGANVLTF. The entire variable domain, with the rest obtained from reference TRBV19 and TRBJ2-6, is as follows: DGGITQSPKYLFRKEGQNVTLSCEQNLNHDAMYWYRQDPGQGLRLIYYSQIVNDFQKGDIAEGYSVSREKKESFPLTVTSAQKNPTAFYLCASSKRRGGTGANVLTFGAGSRLTVL.

By share, this clonotype counts as medium-sized. A junction end diverges from the germline sequence, so it may reflect a read error. The gene calls are TRBV7-2 and TRBJ2-2, with TRBD2 matching 12 bases. The CDR3 totals 14 residues. Germline V gene data show CDR1 as SGHTA and CDR2 as FQGNSA. The CDR3 region is CASSLAGGPGELFF. In nucleotides, the CDR3 is TGTGCCAGCAGCCTAGCGGGAGGGCCCGGGGAGCTGTTTTTT.

This clonotype was detected ten times or more. The chain is built from TRBV6-5 and TRBJ2-5, with 14 bases lining up with TRBD2. Germline CDR1 MNHEY, CDR2 SVGAGI. The length of the CDR3 is 15 residues. With 7 bases clipped from V and 5 bases from J, the junction kept 6 bases outside the gene matches. CDR3 nucleotides: TGTGCCAGCAAACCGGGACTAGCGGGAGCTGAGACCCAGTACTTC. Translating it yields CASKPGLAGAETQYF.